The present TCR beta chain was sequenced within a study of early T cells in non-severe SARS-CoV-2 infection. In TCRdb, the 5' RACE reads were re-called with MiXCR into one record per CDR3 protein. The sample has almost 30,000 distinct CDR3 sequences, roughly 5% seen once; the top ten hold 9.5% to 14%. This clonotype showed up many times. V lost 2 bases and J 0 bases, leaving 12 bases between the germline ends. Germline CDR1 and CDR2: SEHNR and FQNEAQ (reference sequence). The CDR3 spans 16 residues. This clonotype originated in an adult who was a healthcare worker with PCR-confirmed SARS-CoV-2 infection or an uninfected control (not recorded which). Sequenced material: whole blood. The chain carries TRBV7-9 and TRBJ2-3, with D maybe TRBD2 (5 bases). The CDR3 spells CASSLLGRGSTDTQYF. In DNA form, the CDR3 reads TGTGCCAGCAGCTTATTGGGTCGGGGTAGCACAGATACGCAGTATTTT. Using reference TRBV7-9 and TRBJ2-3 for the parts outside the CDR3, the full variable domain is DTGVSQNPRHKITKRGQNVTFRCDPISEHNRLYWYRQTLGQGPEFLTYFQNEAQLEKSRLLSDRFSAERPKGSFSTLEIQRTEQGDSAMYLCASSLLGRGSTDTQYFGPGTRLTVL.